This T cell receptor beta chain was profiled in a study of shared clonotypes between healthy human individuals. Turning to the study itself: A donor's plate count was three for CD4 naive and three for CD4 memory; CD8 naive had two and CD8 memory one.

In the case of this clone: What it binds is not known.

Study observations and caveats: A few donors held approximately 4.6% of naive CD4 clonotypes in common. Estimated clonotype richness was generally higher in naive than memory subsets.

Sequencing used immunoSEQ multiplex PCR; TCRdb keeps in-frame clones, though not all of them. The sample has hundreds of thousands of clones, 95% to 97% seen once. This CDR3 has 12 amino acids. V lost 2 bases and J lost 9; bases outside the gene matches: 4. Germline values: CDR1 SGHDT, CDR2 YYEEEE. Naive CD8 populations comprised CD45RO-negative cells positively selected for CCR7, excluding terminally differentiated effector memory CD45RA+ cells. Donors were Caucasian adults residing in Nashville, Tennessee, USA. The origin of this receptor is a woman aged 30 to 39 in good health. The J gene is TRBJ1-1, the V gene TRBV5-6; 7 bases are a match to TRBD1. Sequencing used naive CD8+ T cells sorted from blood. CDR3 loop: CASSFGGQQAFF. The CDR3 nucleotides read TGTGCCAGCAGCTTCGGGGGACAGCAAGCTTTCTTT.